This record concerns one T cell receptor (beta chain) sequence. The antigen remains undetermined. This entry belongs to a study of identical twins. TCRdb independently ran MiXCR on the 5' RACE reads; one entry per CDR3 protein. Of about 470,000 distinct CDR3 sequences in the sample, less than 25% were seen once. Regarding the study as a whole: It was cross-sectional statistical analysis, not following the same donors, that the conclusions relied on.

The CDR3 covers 18 residues. In germline, CDR1 is LGHNT, CDR2 FRNRAP. Trimming took 3 bases from V and 2 from J, leaving 19 bases between them. Separately, the same data were catalogued under a study of T cells expressing NK-cell markers.

Source material: CD4+ T cells sorted from blood. This rearrangement joins TRBV12-5 to TRBJ2-2; the D gene is possibly TRBD1 (6 bases). This TCR was sampled from a young woman in good health. CDR3 loop: CASGLSSDGQLNTGELFF. CDR3 nucleotide sequence: TGTGCTAGTGGTTTAAGTAGCGATGGACAGCTAAACACCGGGGAGCTGTTTTTT.